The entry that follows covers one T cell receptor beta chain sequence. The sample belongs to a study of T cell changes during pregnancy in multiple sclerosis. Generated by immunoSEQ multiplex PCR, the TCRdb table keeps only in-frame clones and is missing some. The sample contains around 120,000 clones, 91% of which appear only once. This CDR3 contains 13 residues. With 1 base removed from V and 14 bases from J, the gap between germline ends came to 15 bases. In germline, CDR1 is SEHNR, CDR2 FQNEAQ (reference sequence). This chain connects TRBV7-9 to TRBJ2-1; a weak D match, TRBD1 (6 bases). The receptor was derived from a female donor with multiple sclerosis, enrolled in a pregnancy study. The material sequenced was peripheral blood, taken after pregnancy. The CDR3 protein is CASSLETGMVEFF. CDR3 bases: TGTGCCAGCAGCTTAGAGACAGGTATGGTGGAGTTCTTC.